This T cell receptor beta chain was sequenced for a study of shared clonotypes between healthy human individuals (dated by TCRdb to 2020 to 2021). Broadly, across the study: The cohort comprised a couple of women and three men aged 18 to 49 years. Per donor, three plates each were used for CD4 naive and CD4 memory, two for CD8 naive, and one for CD8 memory. To estimate repertoire size and how much clonotype sharing occurs between individuals, the study deeply sequenced the blood TCR repertoires of five healthy adults. To increase sequencing depth and limit assay-specific biases, different laboratories used diverse techniques to prepare libraries and sequence TCR repertoires. Between about 0.85 and 9.5 billion PBMCs per donor were obtained by leukapheresis. The paper as a whole reports these results and caveats: Sampling was limited to blood, and TCR repertoires in tissue likely differ from TCR repertoires in blood. Naive subsets generally had larger estimated clonotype richness than memory subsets did. The genetic and exposure-history diversity represented was limited by the small number of donors. Compared with non-shared clonotypes, the clonotypes found in all four sorted-subset donors had higher generation probabilities. Based on pairwise subsampling, the degree of clonotype sharing among donors was expected to be affected by sequencing depth. Even with the large sequencing depth, rarefaction of the sorted-subset datasets indicated that sequencing was incomplete. When a few donors were compared, the shared fraction of clonotypes was about 5% for naive CD4, approximately 3.5% for naive CD8, 2.3% for memory CD4, and 0.35% to 0.4% for memory CD8.

According to the germline V gene, CDR1 reads KGHSH and CDR2 reads LQKENI. The CDR3 runs 15 residues from the cysteine to the phenylalanine. Here the CDR3 DNA is all that survives: 45 bases in frame from base 1. V gives up 2 bases and J gives up 0 bases, and the segment between their germline ends measures 8 bases. As regards this clone: It has no known antigen specificity. No base quality information exists; no much larger clone differs at one position.

Using the deep immunoSEQ assay, TCR CDR3 regions were amplified from genomic DNA by multiplex PCR. Extracted genomic DNA from each cell subset was spread evenly across all wells of several immunoSEQ 96-well plates, with each plate serving as a replicate. For sorted subsets, approximately 190 ng of genomic DNA, equivalent to 25,000 to 35,000 T cell genomes, went into each replicate PCR. The purified libraries were quantified using a Qubit 3.0 fluorometer, sized with a Bioanalyzer 2100, and then quantified again using the KAPA Library Quantification kit. Each immunoSEQ 96-well plate was sequenced on its own single-read 150-cycle Illumina NextSeq 550 flow cell. As for the authors' bioinformatics: Because the immunoSEQ output held only junctional sequences and lacked quality scores, the filtering could not match the filtering applied to full-length reads. Sequences were annotated with PyIR, a Python wrapper for IgBLAST v1.9, using IMGT germline references to assign V/J genes and CDR3. Reads were removed for weak V/J assignments (E-value above 1e-6), missing CDR3, stop codons, out-of-frame junctions, or ambiguous translated residues. A V3J clonotype was defined by an identical inferred V gene, J gene, and CDR3 amino acid sequence. The percentage overlap between two repertoires was calculated by dividing the number of shared unique clonotypes by the size of the smaller repertoire. Three approaches were used to assess repertoire richness: RTK rarefaction, the Chao1 estimator, and Recon v2.1 estimates of unobserved clonotypes. Generation probabilities for all TCRbeta clonotypes obtained by the gDNA method from four donors were computed using OLGA. In TCRdb, the immuneACCESS table is reduced to in-frame sequences with V and J assigned. These tables do not hold every clone; where another copy was compared, an unresolved V gene accounts for under half, and the others remain unexplained. The V and J calls and clone size come from that table; D and trimming were worked out from the DNA. The sample has about 1.5 million clones on record, around 95% of them singletons. The top ten hold approximately 1.1% of the sample.

The donors were healthy, HIV-negative adults with no recently reported acute infections or vaccinations. Only Caucasian adults living in Nashville, Tennessee, USA were represented among the donors. CD4+ T cells were enriched through magnetic negative selection, after which naive cells were positively selected on CD45RA and the remaining negative fraction served as the memory subset. Blood was obtained by leukapheresis, after which PBMCs were separated by Ficoll-Histopaque density gradient centrifugation and cryopreserved in liquid nitrogen vapor phase. Analytical flow cytometry was used to check the purity and quantity of every magnetically sorted T cell population. Each sorted fraction had its genomic DNA isolated and then quantified by UV absorbance on a Nanodrop 2000c.

This TCR was sampled from a young man in good health. Sequenced material: naive CD4+ T cells sorted from blood. The cell subset or site label, as the study defines it: CD45RA+ positively selected. The rearranged segments are TRBV18 and TRBJ1-3; the D gene is unclear. The CDR3 here reads CASSPTIDSGNTIYF. The nucleotides are TGTGCCAGCTCACCAACTATCGACTCTGGAAACACCATATATTTT.